Below are 8 T cell receptor beta chains sequenced from a single sample in a study of T cells in Graves' hyperthyroidism and ophthalmopathy. The TCR beta CDR3 regions underwent amplification using RNA transcripts as the source. RT-PCR in the first round (using the HTBI primer set) targeted the TCR CDR3. MiXCR, run by TCRdb on the multiplex PCR reads, gives a single entry per CDR3 protein. The table lists around 620,000 distinct CDR3 sequences, about 43% of them singletons, with 19% in the top ten. What was sequenced was peripheral blood or thyroid tissue (not recorded which). These TCRs come from an adult woman with Graves' disease, either hyperthyroidism or ophthalmopathy (not recorded which).

This clonotype was counted at least ten times. The CDR3 region has the DNA TGTGCCAGCAGTAGACTTAGAGGACAGGGGGCTCCTGGCTACACCTTC. Protein: CASSRLRGQGAPGYTF. The chain has TRBV6-1 and TRBJ1-2; 11 nucleotides match TRBD1. The ends lost 5 bases at V and 7 bases at J; junction bases unmatched: 12. This CDR3 is built from 16 residues. Germline CDR1 is MNHNS and CDR2 is SASEGT.

This clonotype was counted between two and nine times. The rearrangement links TRBV30 to TRBJ2-2; D remains unclear. CDR3 length equals 12 residues. V gave up 0 bases and J gave up 6 bases, with 5 bases separating them. Germline CDR1 GTSNPN, CDR2 SVGIG (reference sequence). The CDR3: CAWSVRSGELFF. The CDR3, as DNA: TGTGCCTGGAGTGTACGGTCCGGGGAGCTGTTTTTT.

There are many counts of this clonotype. The rearrangement uses TRBV7-2 and TRBJ2-7, with 11 nucleotides matching TRBD2. After removal of 5 bases from V and 1 base from J, the junction contained 4 bases not matched to a gene. Germline CDR1 SGHTA, CDR2 FQGNSA. The CDR3 is 15 amino acids. The CDR3 protein is CASSLRLAGSYEQYF. Written as DNA, the CDR3 is TGTGCCAGCAGCCTGAGACTAGCGGGGTCCTACGAGCAGTACTTC.

A few counts support this clonotype. CDR3 sequence (DNA): TGTGCCAGCAGTAATCCGGCGGACTATGGCTACACCTTC. This gives the protein CASSNPADYGYTF. The chain uses TRBV2 and TRBJ1-2; D remains unclear. Trimming pared 5 bases from V and 3 bases from J, leaving 10 bases between. The CDR3 runs to 13 residues. In germline, CDR1 is SNHLY, CDR2 FYNNEI.

This clonotype was counted once. J is TRBJ2-5 and V is TRBV10-3; 12 bases agree with TRBD2. The CDR3 covers 12 residues. Germline CDR1 reads ENHRY; CDR2 reads SYGVKD. V shed 8 bases and J 5 bases; nucleotides not matched to a gene: 0. The CDR3 bases are TGTGCCATCGGACTAGCGGGGGAGACCCAGTACTTC. Residues: CAIGLAGETQYF.

The rearrangement uses TRBV10-3 and TRBJ2-7; no reliable D call. The V and J ends lost 11 bases and 3 bases respectively, with 17 bases between them. CDR1 is ENHRY and CDR2 is SYGVKD in the germline V gene. CDR3 size: 13 residues. The DNA of the CDR3 is TGTGCCGCTTCCCGGGTCGGTGTCTACGAGCAGTACTTC. This codes for CAASRVGVYEQYF.

This clonotype has a handful of counts. This chain joins TRBV10-3 and TRBJ2-5, with D tentatively TRBD2 (6 bases). Per the germline V gene, CDR1 is ENHRY and CDR2 is SYGVKD. Deletions cut 10 bases from V and 3 bases from J, with 18 bases between. This CDR3 has 14 amino acids. CDR3 amino acids: CASDRTTKKETQYF. The CDR3 region has the DNA TGTGCCAGCGATCGGACTACAAAAAAAGAGACCCAGTACTTC.

A word on this clonotype: Possible read error: a much larger clone is one base away. The chain has TRBV6-5 and TRBJ2-7, with D possibly matching TRBD2 (5 bases). V was cut by 7 bases and J by 2 bases, with 9 bases left in between. The germline V gene encodes CDR1 MNHEY and CDR2 SVGAGI. The CDR3 is 12 amino acids. The DNA of the CDR3 is TGTGCCAGCAAGACGGGGACCTACGAGCAGTACTTC. The encoded protein is CASKTGTYEQYF.